These 2 T cell receptor beta chains originate from one sample sequenced in a study of T cell repertoires in cytomegalovirus infection. Each CDR3 protein gets one entry after TCRdb re-called the reads with MiXCR. The sample records about 180,000 distinct CDR3 sequences, under 15% being singletons. What was sequenced was PBMCs. These receptors were obtained from a human donor in good health (CMV status not recorded). Some clones in this sample may be carry-over from other donors' samples.

The rearrangement uses TRBV7-9 and TRBJ2-1, with D tentatively TRBD1 or TRBD2 (5 bases each). V shed 5 bases and J shed 14 bases, with 19 bases lying between them. Germline CDR1 is SEHNR and CDR2 is FQNEAQ (reference sequence). The CDR3 is 13 amino acids. DNA for the CDR3: TGTGCCAGCAGCGTACACGGGGACCACGGAAAGTTCTTC. Translated, it gives CASSVHGDHGKFF.

This clonotype was observed at least ten times. This chain links TRBV12-3 or TRBV12-4 with TRBJ1-3; D is uncertain. The CDR3 is 14 residues long. V dropped 3 bases and J dropped 4 bases, with 10 bases sitting between them. The CDR3 DNA is TGTGCCAGCAGTTTGGGCTATAGAGGAAACACCATATATTTT. Its protein product is CASSLGYRGNTIYF.